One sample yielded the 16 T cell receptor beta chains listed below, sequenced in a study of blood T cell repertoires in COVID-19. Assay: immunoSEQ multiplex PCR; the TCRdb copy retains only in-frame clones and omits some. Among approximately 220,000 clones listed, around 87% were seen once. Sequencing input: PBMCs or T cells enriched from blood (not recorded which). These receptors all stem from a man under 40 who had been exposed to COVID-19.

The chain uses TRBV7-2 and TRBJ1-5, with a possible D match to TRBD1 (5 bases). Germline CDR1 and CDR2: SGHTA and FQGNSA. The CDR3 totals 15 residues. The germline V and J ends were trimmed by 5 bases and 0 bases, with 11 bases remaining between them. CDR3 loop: CASSNDSNSNQPQHF. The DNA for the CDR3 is TGTGCCAGCAGCAACGACAGCAATAGCAATCAGCCCCAGCATTTT.

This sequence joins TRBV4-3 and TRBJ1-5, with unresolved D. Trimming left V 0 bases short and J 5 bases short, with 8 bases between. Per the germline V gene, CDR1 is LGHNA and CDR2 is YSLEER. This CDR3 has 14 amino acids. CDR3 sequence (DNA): TGCGCCAGCAGCCAAGATATCGGAGATCAGCCCCAGCATTTT. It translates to CASSQDIGDQPQHF.

The CDR3 sequence is CASSRSGVETQYF. CDR3 nucleotide sequence: TGTGCCAGCAGCCGTAGCGGGGTGGAGACCCAGTACTTC. This rearrangement joins TRBV6-2 or TRBV6-3 to TRBJ2-5; 8 bases align to TRBD2. The length of the CDR3 is 13 residues. CDR1 and CDR2 from the germline V gene are MNHEY and SVGEGT. V was pared by 6 bases and J by 5 bases, with 5 bases of the junction left unmatched.

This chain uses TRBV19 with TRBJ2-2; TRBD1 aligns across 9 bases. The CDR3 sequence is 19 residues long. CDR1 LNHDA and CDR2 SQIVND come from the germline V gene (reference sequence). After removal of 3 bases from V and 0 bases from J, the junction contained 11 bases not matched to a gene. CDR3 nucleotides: TGTGCCAGTAGTATGCCCGGGACAGGGCGGGGGACGAACACCGGGGAGCTGTTTTTT. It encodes CASSMPGTGRGTNTGELFF. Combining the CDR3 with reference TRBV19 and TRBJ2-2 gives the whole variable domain DGGITQSPKYLFRKEGQNVTLSCEQNLNHDAMYWYRQDPGQGLRLIYYSQIVNDFQKGDIAEGYSVSREKKESFPLTVTSAQKNPTAFYLCASSMPGTGRGTNTGELFFGEGSRLTVL.

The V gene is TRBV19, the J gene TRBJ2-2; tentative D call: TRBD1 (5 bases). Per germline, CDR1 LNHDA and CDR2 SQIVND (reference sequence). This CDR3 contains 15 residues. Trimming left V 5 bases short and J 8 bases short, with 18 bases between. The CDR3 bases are TGTGCCAGTAGTCCTTGGGGCGTCAGGGTGGGGGAGCTGTTTTTT. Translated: CASSPWGVRVGELFF.

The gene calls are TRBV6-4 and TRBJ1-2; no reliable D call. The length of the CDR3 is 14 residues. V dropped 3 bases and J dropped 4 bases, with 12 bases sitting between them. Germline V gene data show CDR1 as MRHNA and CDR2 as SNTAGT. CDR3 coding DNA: TGTGCCAGCAGTGAAGCAGAAGGCGGCTATGGCTACACCTTC. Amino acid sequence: CASSEAEGGYGYTF.

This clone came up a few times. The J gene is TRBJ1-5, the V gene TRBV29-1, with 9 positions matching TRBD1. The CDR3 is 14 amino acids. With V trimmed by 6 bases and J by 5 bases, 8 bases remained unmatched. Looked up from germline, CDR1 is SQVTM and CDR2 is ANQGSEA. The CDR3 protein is CSVRQGGRDQPQHF. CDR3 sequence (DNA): TGCAGCGTCCGACAGGGGGGAAGGGATCAGCCCCAGCATTTT.

In DNA form, the CDR3 reads TGCAGTGCTAGTCCCAGGGAGGCTGAAGCTTTCTTT. Translating it yields CSASPREAEAFF. V is TRBV20-1 and J is TRBJ1-1; D is possibly TRBD1 (5 bases). Trimming cost V 3 bases and J 6 bases, with 11 bases left between them. Germline V gene lookup returns CDR1 DFQATT and CDR2 SNEGSKA (reference sequence). The CDR3 sequence is 12 residues long.

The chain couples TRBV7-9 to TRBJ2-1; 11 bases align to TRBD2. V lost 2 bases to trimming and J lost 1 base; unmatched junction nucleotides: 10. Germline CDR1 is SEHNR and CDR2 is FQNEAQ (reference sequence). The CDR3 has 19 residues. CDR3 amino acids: CASSLPRGSGGASYNEQFF. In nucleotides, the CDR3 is TGTGCCAGCAGCTTACCCCGGGGTAGCGGGGGGGCTTCCTACAATGAGCAGTTCTTC.

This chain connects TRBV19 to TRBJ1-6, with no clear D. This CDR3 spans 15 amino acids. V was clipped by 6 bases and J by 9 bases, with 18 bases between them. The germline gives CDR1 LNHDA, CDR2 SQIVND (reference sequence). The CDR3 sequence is CASSPPGGPGSPLHF. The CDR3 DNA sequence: TGTGCCAGTAGCCCCCCGGGAGGGCCGGGTTCACCCCTCCACTTT.

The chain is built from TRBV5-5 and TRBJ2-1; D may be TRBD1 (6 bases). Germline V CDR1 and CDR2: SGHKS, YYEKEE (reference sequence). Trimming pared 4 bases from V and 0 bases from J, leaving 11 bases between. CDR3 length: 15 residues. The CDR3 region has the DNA TGTGCCAGCAGCCCAGGGGAAAGCTCCTACAATGAGCAGTTCTTC. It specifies CASSPGESSYNEQFF.

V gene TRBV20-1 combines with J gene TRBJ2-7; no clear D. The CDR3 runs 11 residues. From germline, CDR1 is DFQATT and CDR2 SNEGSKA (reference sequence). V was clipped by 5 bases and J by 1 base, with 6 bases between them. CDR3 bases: TGCAGTGCTTTTTCTTCCTACGAGCAGTACTTC. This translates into CSAFSSYEQYF.

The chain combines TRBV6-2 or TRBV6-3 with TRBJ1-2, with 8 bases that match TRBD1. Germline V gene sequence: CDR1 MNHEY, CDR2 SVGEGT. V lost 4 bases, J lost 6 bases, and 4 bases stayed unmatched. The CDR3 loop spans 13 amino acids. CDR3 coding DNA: TGTGCCAGCAGTTCGGACAGGGCTCATGGCTACACCTTC. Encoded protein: CASSSDRAHGYTF.

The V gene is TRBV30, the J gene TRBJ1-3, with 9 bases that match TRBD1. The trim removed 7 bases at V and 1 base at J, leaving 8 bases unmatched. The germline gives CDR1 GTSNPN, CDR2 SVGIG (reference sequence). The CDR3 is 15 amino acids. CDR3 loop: CAFGTGRESGNTIYF. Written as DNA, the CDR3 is TGTGCCTTTGGGACAGGGAGGGAGTCTGGAAACACCATATATTTT.

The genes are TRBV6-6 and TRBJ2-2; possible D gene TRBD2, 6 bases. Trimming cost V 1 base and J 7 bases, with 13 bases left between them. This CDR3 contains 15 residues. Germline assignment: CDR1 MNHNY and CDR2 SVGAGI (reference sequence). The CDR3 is CASSYLVVGGGELFF. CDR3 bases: TGTGCCAGCAGTTACTTGGTAGTGGGAGGCGGGGAGCTGTTTTTT.

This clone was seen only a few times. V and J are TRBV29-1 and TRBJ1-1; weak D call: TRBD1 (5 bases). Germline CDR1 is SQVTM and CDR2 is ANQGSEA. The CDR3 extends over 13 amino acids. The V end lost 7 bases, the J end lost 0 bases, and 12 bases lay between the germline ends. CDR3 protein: CSGGGQVNTEAFF. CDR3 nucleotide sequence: TGCAGCGGGGGGGGTCAGGTGAACACTGAAGCTTTCTTT.